These T cell receptor beta chains were read from a single sample in a study of blood T cell repertoires in COVID-19. Assay used: immunoSEQ multiplex PCR; TCRdb lists only in-frame clones, some missing. The sample has roughly 440,000 clones, more than 70% seen once; the top ten hold around 12%. Sequencing was performed on peripheral blood. The receptors shown here come from a woman in her fifties or sixties with COVID-19, enrolled during active disease. The CDR3 runs from the conserved cysteine through the conserved F or W. The order of the fields is V gene, clone size, D gene, J gene, CDR3 protein, CDR3 DNA. A D gene is named only where the DNA matches it firmly. Part of the rows lack a size; the others show once, few, many or a class for expanded clones.

>TRBV18|NA|TRBD1|TRBJ1-1
CASSPEGGPWAEAFF
TGTGCCAGCTCACCAGAAGGGGGCCCATGGGCTGAAGCTTTCTTT
>TRBV29-1|NA|TRBD1|TRBJ1-2
CSVLQGIGYGYTF
TGCAGCGTCTTACAGGGGATAGGCTATGGCTACACCTTC
>TRBV30|NA|NA|TRBJ2-7
CAWSGAYEQYF
TGTGCCTGGAGTGGCGCTTACGAGCAGTACTTC
>TRBV5-1|NA|NA|TRBJ2-7
CASSSTGSGEQYF
TGCGCCAGCAGTTCTACGGGGTCTGGCGAGCAGTACTTC
>TRBV2|NA|TRBD2|TRBJ2-3
CASMTSGVPDTQYF
TGTGCCAGCATGACTAGCGGGGTCCCAGATACGCAGTATTTT
>TRBV7-9|NA|NA|TRBJ1-1
CASSLRSGANTEAFF
TGTGCCAGCAGCTTAAGATCAGGGGCGAACACTGAAGCTTTCTTT
>TRBV5-6|NA|TRBD1|TRBJ2-2
CASSWGTGGTGELFF
TGTGCCAGCAGCTGGGGGACAGGGGGGACCGGGGAGCTGTTTTTT
>TRBV5-1|NA|NA|TRBJ1-1
CASSLAPAEDTEAFF
TGCGCCAGCAGCTTGGCCCCCGCGGAGGACACTGAAGCTTTCTTT
>TRBV7-6|NA|TRBD1|TRBJ1-4
CASSPQSTGTGVEKLFF
TGTGCCAGCAGCCCCCAATCGACCGGGACAGGGGTGGAAAAACTGTTTTTT
>TRBV29-1|NA|TRBD1|TRBJ2-7
CSVEFGTGSEQYF
TGCAGCGTTGAGTTCGGGACAGGGTCCGAGCAGTACTTC
>TRBV9|NA|NA|TRBJ1-5
CASSGGRNSNQPQHF
TGTGCCAGCAGCGGGGGGAGGAATAGCAATCAGCCCCAGCATTTT
>TRBV27|NA|NA|TRBJ2-6
CASSLRSGANVLTF
TGTGCCAGCAGTTTGCGCTCTGGGGCCAACGTCCTGACTTTC
>TRBV2|once|NA|TRBJ2-3
CASSQRPSTDTQYF
TGTGCCAGCAGCCAGCGACCTAGCACAGATACGCAGTATTTT
>TRBV6-1|NA|NA|TRBJ2-1
CASSESPGSYNEQFF
TGTGCCAGCAGTGAATCTCCCGGTTCCTACAATGAGCAGTTCTTC
>TRBV5-6|once|TRBD1|TRBJ1-2
CASSHRQGHYGYTF
TGTGCCAGCAGCCACCGACAGGGTCACTATGGCTACACCTTC
>TRBV10-2|NA|TRBD1|TRBJ2-3
CASNIGQGTDTQYF
TGCGCCAGCAATATCGGACAGGGAACAGATACGCAGTATTTT
>TRBV6-5|once|TRBD1|TRBJ1-1
CASSHQGAGTEAFF
TGTGCCAGCAGCCACCAGGGGGCGGGGACTGAAGCTTTCTTT
>TRBV5-6|NA|NA|TRBJ1-4
CASSFGGGNEKLFF
TGTGCCAGCAGCTTCGGGGGAGGTAATGAAAAACTGTTTTTT
>TRBV14|NA|TRBD1|TRBJ1-1
CASSPTRQGVEAFF
TGTGCCAGCAGCCCTACTAGACAGGGGGTTGAAGCTTTCTTT
>TRBV7-8|NA|TRBD1|TRBJ1-4
CASSRQGNEKLFF
TGTGCCAGCAGCCGACAGGGTAATGAAAAACTGTTTTTT
>TRBV24-1|NA|TRBD1|TRBJ2-7
CATSDPGQGRYEQYF
TGTGCCACCAGTGACCCGGGACAGGGGAGATACGAGCAGTACTTC
>TRBV9|NA|NA|TRBJ1-5
CASSVGHNQPQHF
TGTGCCAGCAGCGTAGGGCACAATCAGCCCCAGCATTTT
>TRBV7-9|NA|TRBD1|TRBJ1-2
CASSFGQGANGGYTF
TGTGCCAGCAGCTTCGGACAGGGGGCGAATGGTGGCTACACCTTC
>TRBV10-2|few|TRBD2|TRBJ2-3
CASSESSGGATDTQYF
TGCGCCAGCAGTGAGTCGAGCGGGGGGGCCACAGATACGCAGTATTTT
>TRBV9|NA|NA|TRBJ2-1
CASSVEAGRSYNEQFF
TGTGCCAGCAGCGTAGAGGCGGGTAGATCCTACAATGAGCAGTTCTTC
>TRBV29-1|NA|TRBD1|TRBJ1-1
CSVINRGTEAFF
TGCAGCGTGATTAACAGGGGCACTGAAGCTTTCTTT
>TRBV6-5|NA|TRBD1|TRBJ1-6
CASSRGVRGNSPLHF
TGTGCCAGCAGCCGCGGGGTCAGGGGGAATTCACCCCTCCACTTT
>TRBV7-2|NA|TRBD2|TRBJ2-7
CASSLATSGRFYEQYF
TGTGCCAGCAGCTTAGCGACTAGCGGGAGGTTCTACGAGCAGTACTTC
>TRBV5-6|NA|NA|TRBJ2-7
CASSFGGSTKVEQYF
TGTGCCAGCAGCTTTGGAGGTTCCACCAAGGTCGAGCAGTACTTC
>TRBV24-1|NA|NA|TRBJ2-5
CATSDLHSGETQYF
TGTGCCACCAGTGATTTGCATTCGGGAGAGACCCAGTACTTC
>TRBV3-1/TRBV3-2|NA|TRBD1|TRBJ2-1
CASSQDRDSYNEQFF
TGTGCCAGCAGCCAAGATCGGGACAGCTACAATGAGCAGTTCTTC
>TRBV6-5|NA|TRBD1|TRBJ1-5
CASRRQGTQPQHF
TGTGCCAGCAGGCGACAGGGCACTCAGCCCCAGCATTTT
>TRBV27|once|NA|TRBJ2-3
CASSLSTTQRSTQYF
TGTGCCAGCAGTTTATCGACGACTCAGCGGTCTACGCAGTATTTT
>TRBV30|NA|NA|TRBJ2-3
CAWNRGGGTDTQYF
TGTGCCTGGAACCGAGGGGGAGGCACAGATACGCAGTATTTT
>TRBV24-1|NA|NA|TRBJ1-2
CATSDPGHKDGYTF
TGTGCCACCAGTGATCCGGGACATAAGGATGGCTACACCTTC
>TRBV4-1|NA|NA|TRBJ2-3
CASSQEGGVAVDTQYF
TGCGCCAGCAGCCAAGAAGGGGGTGTAGCCGTGGATACGCAGTATTTT
>TRBV30|NA|TRBD1|TRBJ2-1
CAWSGGGQSSYNEQFF
TGTGCCTGGAGTGGTGGGGGACAGTCCTCCTACAATGAGCAGTTCTTC
>TRBV19|NA|TRBD1|TRBJ2-1
CASSGTGADEQFF
TGTGCCAGTAGTGGGACAGGGGCCGATGAGCAGTTCTTC
>TRBV6-5|NA|TRBD1|TRBJ2-5
CASSLGPHRGETQYF
TGTGCCAGCAGTCTAGGCCCCCACAGGGGGGAGACCCAGTACTTC
>TRBV4-1|NA|NA|TRBJ1-2
CASSLSPAGGSRGYTF
TGCGCCAGCAGCCTTTCCCCCGCGGGGGGCTCAAGGGGCTACACCTTC
>TRBV19|NA|NA|TRBJ1-1
CASTSKLNTEAFF
TGTGCCAGTACCTCGAAGCTAAACACTGAAGCTTTCTTT
>TRBV6-5|NA|NA|TRBJ2-3
CASRGTDTDTQYF
TGTGCCAGCAGAGGGACTGACACAGATACGCAGTATTTT
>TRBV5-1|NA|NA|TRBJ2-2
CASSLWTRTNTGELFF
TGCGCCAGCAGCCTATGGACAAGGACGAACACCGGGGAGCTGTTTTTT
>TRBV12-3/TRBV12-4|NA|NA|TRBJ2-7
CASRAGTYEQYF
TGTGCCAGCAGGGCCGGGACTTACGAGCAGTACTTC
>TRBV5-6|NA|TRBD1|TRBJ1-4
CASSLTGANEKLFF
TGTGCCAGCAGCTTGACAGGGGCGAATGAAAAACTGTTTTTT
>TRBV18|NA|NA|TRBJ1-3
CASLRVFGNTIYF
TGTGCCAGCCTCAGGGTCTTCGGAAACACCATATATTTT
>TRBV5-1|NA|NA|TRBJ2-3
CASRPEGYSNPDTQYF
TGCGCCAGCAGACCGGAGGGCTACAGTAACCCAGATACGCAGTATTTT